This section outlines one T cell receptor (beta chain) sequence together with its context. This sample is part of a study of blood T cell repertoires in COVID-19. This table comes from immunoSEQ multiplex PCR, and its TCRdb copy is limited to in-frame clones, with some not included. Among over 100,000 clones listed, approximately 78% were seen once. Trimming left V 3 bases short and J 5 bases short, with 14 bases between. Germline CDR1 SGHRS, CDR2 YFSETQ. CDR3 length equals 14 residues. The specimen sequenced was peripheral blood. This TCR came from a man in his 70s with acute or convalescent COVID-19. The chain employs TRBV5-1 and TRBJ1-2; a weak D match, TRBD1 (5 bases). CDR3 sequence: CASSSEGTGYGYTF. The CDR3 coding sequence is TGCGCCAGCAGCTCAGAGGGGACTGGGTATGGCTACACCTTC.